Described below is a single T cell receptor beta chain sequence and its context. Its specificity is unknown. Germline V gene sequence: CDR1 LGHNT, CDR2 FRNRAP. The CDR3 runs 14 residues. No DNA sequence is on record. The sample belongs to a study of synovial regulatory T cells in juvenile arthritis. Sequenced by immunoSEQ multiplex PCR; TCRdb stores in-frame clones only, minus some. Recorded for this sample: 8,000 to 10,000 clones. Overall study findings and caveats: Inflammation-associated Treg cells in blood had less TCR diversity than the remaining blood Treg cells.

Sequencing used Treg cells from blood. As to subset: remaining (HLA-DR-negative) circulating blood Treg cells. This clonotype was obtained from a donor aged 2-30 years with juvenile idiopathic arthritis. The J gene is TRBJ1-3, the V gene TRBV12-5. CDR3 loop: CASGRSGSGNTIYF.